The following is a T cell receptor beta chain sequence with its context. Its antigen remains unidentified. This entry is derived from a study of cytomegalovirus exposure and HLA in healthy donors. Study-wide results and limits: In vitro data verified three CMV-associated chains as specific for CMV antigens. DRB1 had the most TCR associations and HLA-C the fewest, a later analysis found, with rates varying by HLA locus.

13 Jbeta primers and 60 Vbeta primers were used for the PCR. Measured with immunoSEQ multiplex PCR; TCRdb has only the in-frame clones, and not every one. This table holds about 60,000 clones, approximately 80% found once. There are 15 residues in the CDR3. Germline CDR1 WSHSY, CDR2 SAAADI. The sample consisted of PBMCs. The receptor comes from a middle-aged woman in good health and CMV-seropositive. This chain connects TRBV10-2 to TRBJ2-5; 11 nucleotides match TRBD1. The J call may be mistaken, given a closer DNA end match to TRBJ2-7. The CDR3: CASSEGGQGANEQYF. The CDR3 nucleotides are TGCGCCAGCAGTGAAGGAGGACAGGGGGCTAACGAGCAGTACTTC.